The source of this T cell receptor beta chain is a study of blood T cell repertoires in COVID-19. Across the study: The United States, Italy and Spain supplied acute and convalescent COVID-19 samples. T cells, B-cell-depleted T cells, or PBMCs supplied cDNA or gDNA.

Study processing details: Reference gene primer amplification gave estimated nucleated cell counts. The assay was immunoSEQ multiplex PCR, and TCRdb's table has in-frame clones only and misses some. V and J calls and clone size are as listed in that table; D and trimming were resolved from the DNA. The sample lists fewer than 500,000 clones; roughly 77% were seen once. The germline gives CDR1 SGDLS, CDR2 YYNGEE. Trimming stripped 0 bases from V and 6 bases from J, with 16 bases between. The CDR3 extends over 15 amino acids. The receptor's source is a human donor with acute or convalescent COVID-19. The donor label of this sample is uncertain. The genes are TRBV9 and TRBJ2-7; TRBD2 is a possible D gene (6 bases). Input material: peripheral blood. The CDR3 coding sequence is TGTGCCAGCAGCGTAGTGGAGGGAGGACTCGGCGAGCAGTACTTC. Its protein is CASSVVEGGLGEQYF. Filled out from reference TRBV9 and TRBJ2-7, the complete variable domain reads DSGVTQTPKHLITATGQRVTLRCSPRSGDLSVYWYQQSLDQGLQFLIQYYNGEERAKGNILERFSAQQFPDLHSELNLSSLELGDSALYFCASSVVEGGLGEQYFGPGTRLTVT.